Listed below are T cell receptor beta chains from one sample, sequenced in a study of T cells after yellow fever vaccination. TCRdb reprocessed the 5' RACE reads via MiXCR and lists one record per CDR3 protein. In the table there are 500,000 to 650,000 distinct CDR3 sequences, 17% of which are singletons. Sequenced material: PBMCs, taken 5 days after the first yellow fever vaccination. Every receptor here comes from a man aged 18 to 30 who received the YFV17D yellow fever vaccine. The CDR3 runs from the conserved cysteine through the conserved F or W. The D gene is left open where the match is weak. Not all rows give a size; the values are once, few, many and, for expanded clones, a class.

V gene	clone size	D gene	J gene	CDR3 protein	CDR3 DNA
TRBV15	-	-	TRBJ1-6	CATSRDSDFFYNSPLHF	TGTGCCACCAGCAGAGATTCAGATTTTTTCTATAATTCACCCCTCCACTTT
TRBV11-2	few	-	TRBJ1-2	CASSLGGSGPRSPNGYTF	TGTGCCAGCAGCTTAGGGGGCTCAGGCCCCCGGTCGCCTAATGGCTACACCTTC
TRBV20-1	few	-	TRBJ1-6	CSASLSGGNSPLHF	TGCAGTGCTAGTCTGTCGGGGGGTAATTCACCCCTCCACTTT
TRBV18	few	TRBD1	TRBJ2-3	CASSPTGDTDTQYF	TGTGCCAGCTCGCCGACAGGGGACACAGATACGCAGTATTTT
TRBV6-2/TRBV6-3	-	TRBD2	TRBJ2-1	CASRGSGGYNEQFF	TGTGCCAGCAGGGGTAGCGGGGGGTACAATGAGCAGTTCTTC
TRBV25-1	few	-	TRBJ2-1	CASSEFTSSYNEQFF	TGTGCCAGCAGTGAATTTACTAGCTCGTACAATGAGCAGTTCTTC
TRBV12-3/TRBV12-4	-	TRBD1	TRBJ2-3	CASSLGQGDDTQYF	TGTGCCAGCAGTTTAGGACAGGGGGACGATACGCAGTATTTT
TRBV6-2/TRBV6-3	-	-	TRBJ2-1	CASSYRYGSYNEQFF	TGTGCCAGCAGTTATCGGTACGGCTCTTACAATGAGCAGTTCTTC
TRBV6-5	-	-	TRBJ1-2	CASSSQPGGYTF	TGTGCCAGCAGTTCACAGCCGGGGGGCTACACCTTC
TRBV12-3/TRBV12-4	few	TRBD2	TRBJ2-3	CASSFRTSGGTDTQYF	TGTGCCAGCAGTTTTCGGACTAGCGGGGGCACAGATACGCAGTATTTT
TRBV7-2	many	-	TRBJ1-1	CASSLLGTEAFF	TGTGCCAGCAGCTTACTGGGCACTGAAGCTTTCTTT
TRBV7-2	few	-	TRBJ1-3	CASSLGRGHTIYF	TGTGCCAGCAGCTTAGGAAGGGGACACACCATATATTTT
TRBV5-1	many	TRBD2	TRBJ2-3	CASSYMTSPRTDTQYF	TGCGCCAGCAGCTACATGACTAGCCCCCGCACAGATACGCAGTATTTT
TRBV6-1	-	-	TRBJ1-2	CASSPSPGTRTIYGYTF	TGTGCCAGCAGCCCTAGCCCGGGGACGAGAACTATCTATGGCTACACCTTC
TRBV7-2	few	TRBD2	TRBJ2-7	CASSVTRGAPREQYF	TGTGCCAGCAGCGTCACGCGGGGGGCCCCTAGGGAGCAGTACTTC
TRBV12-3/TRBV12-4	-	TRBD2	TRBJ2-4	CASSLRAGGLAKNIQYF	TGTGCCAGCAGTTTGCGGGCGGGGGGCTTAGCCAAAAACATTCAGTACTTC
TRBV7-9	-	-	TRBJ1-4	CASSSGVEGLFF	TGTGCCAGCAGCTCAGGGGTTGAAGGACTGTTTTTT
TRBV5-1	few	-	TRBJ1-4	CASSPGTAGEKLFF	TGCGCCAGCAGCCCCGGGACCGCCGGTGAAAAACTGTTTTTT
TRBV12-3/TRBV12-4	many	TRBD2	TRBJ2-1	CASSLRLAGSEQFF	TGTGCCAGCAGTTTGAGGCTAGCGGGGAGTGAGCAGTTCTTC
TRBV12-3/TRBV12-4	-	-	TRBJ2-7	CASSLANYEQYF	TGTGCCAGCAGTTTAGCGAACTACGAGCAGTACTTC
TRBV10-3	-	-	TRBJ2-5	CAISEVSLKTQYF	TGTGCCATCAGTGAAGTGAGCCTGAAGACCCAGTACTTC
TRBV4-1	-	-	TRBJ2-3	CASSQDLSGPDTQYF	TGCGCCAGCAGCCAAGATTTATCAGGGCCAGATACGCAGTATTTT
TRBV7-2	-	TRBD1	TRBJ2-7	CASSQDRDYSYEQYF	TGTGCCAGCAGCCAGGACAGGGATTACTCCTACGAGCAGTACTTC
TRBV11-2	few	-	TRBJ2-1	CASSLQVVEQFF	TGTGCCAGCAGCTTACAAGTGGTTGAGCAGTTCTTC
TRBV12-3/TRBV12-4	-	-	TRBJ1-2	CASSSPGPNYGYTF	TGTGCCAGCAGTTCCCCGGGACCCAACTATGGCTACACCTTC
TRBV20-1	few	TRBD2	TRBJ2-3	CSARPIRREGDTQYF	TGCAGTGCTAGGCCTATCCGGCGGGAGGGAGATACGCAGTATTTT
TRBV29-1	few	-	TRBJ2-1	CSASEQYNEQFF	TGCAGCGCCTCTGAACAGTACAATGAGCAGTTCTTC
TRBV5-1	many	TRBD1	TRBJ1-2	CASSLAWTGEKGGYTF	TGCGCCAGCAGCTTGGCCTGGACAGGGGAGAAGGGTGGCTACACCTTC
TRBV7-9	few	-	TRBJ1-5	CASSFLAGDSNQPQHF	TGTGCCAGCAGCTTTCTGGCCGGGGATAGCAATCAGCCCCAGCATTTT
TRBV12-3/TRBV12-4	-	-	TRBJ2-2	CASSRGLRTGELFF	TGTGCCAGCAGCCGGGGCCTCAGGACCGGGGAGCTGTTTTTT
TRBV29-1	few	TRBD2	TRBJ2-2	CSAAGDFETGELFF	TGCAGCGCCGCGGGAGACTTTGAAACCGGGGAGCTGTTTTTT
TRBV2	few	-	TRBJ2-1	CASSEGFLLNEQFF	TGTGCCAGCAGTGAAGGGTTCCTTCTCAATGAGCAGTTCTTC
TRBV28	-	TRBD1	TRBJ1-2	CASSSTPPTGGTGYTF	TGTGCCAGCAGTTCCACCCCACCTACAGGGGGCACAGGCTACACCTTC
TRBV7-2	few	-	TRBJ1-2	CASTIRQAAGYTF	TGTGCCAGCACCATCAGACAGGCCGCGGGCTACACCTTC
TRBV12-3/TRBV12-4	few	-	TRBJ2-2	CASSLFRRSGELFF	TGTGCCAGCAGTTTATTTCGCCGGTCCGGGGAGCTGTTTTTT
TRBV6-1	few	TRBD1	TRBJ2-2	CASNNGDRASNTGELFF	TGTGCCAGCAATAACGGGGACAGGGCTTCGAACACCGGGGAGCTGTTTTTT
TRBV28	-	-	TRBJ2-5	CASSSQGLGKTQYF	TGTGCCAGCAGTTCCCAGGGGCTGGGGAAGACCCAGTACTTC
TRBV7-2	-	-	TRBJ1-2	CASSFPNNGYTF	TGTGCCAGCAGCTTTCCTAACAATGGCTACACCTTC
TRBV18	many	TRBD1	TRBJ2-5	CASSSRGNKETQYF	TGTGCCAGCTCATCCAGGGGGAACAAAGAGACCCAGTACTTC
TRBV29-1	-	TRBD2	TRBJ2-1	CSVVLAGSSYNEQFF	TGCAGCGTTGTTTTAGCGGGGAGCTCCTACAATGAGCAGTTCTTC
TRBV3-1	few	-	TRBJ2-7	CASSQDNSGNDRLYEQYF	TGTGCCAGCAGCCAAGATAACAGCGGCAATGACCGACTTTACGAGCAGTACTTC
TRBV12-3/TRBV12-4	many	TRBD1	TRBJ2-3	CASSPTGADTQYF	TGTGCCAGCAGTCCTACAGGGGCAGATACGCAGTATTTT
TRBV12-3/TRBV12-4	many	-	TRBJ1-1	CASSTTGTEAFF	TGTGCCAGCAGTACCACAGGCACTGAAGCTTTCTTT
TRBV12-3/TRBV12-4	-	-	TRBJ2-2	CASSFRFINTGELFF	TGTGCCAGCAGTTTTCGGTTTATCAACACCGGGGAGCTGTTTTTT
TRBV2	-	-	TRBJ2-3	CASSVTGITDTQYF	TGTGCCAGCAGTGTTACAGGGATCACAGATACGCAGTATTTT
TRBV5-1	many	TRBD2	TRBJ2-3	CASSPTGGGSPDTQYF	TGCGCCAGCAGCCCCACGGGGGGGGGCAGTCCAGATACGCAGTATTTT
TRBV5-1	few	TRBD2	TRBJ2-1	CASSPHYATGGYNEQFF	TGCGCCAGCAGCCCACACTATGCAACGGGGGGATACAATGAGCAGTTCTTC
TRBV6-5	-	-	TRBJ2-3	CASSYFVGTDTQYF	TGTGCCAGCAGTTACTTTGTTGGCACAGATACGCAGTATTTT
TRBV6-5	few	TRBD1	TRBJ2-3	CASSSGTGVNEQYF	TGTGCCAGCAGTTCGGGGACAGGGGTGAATGAGCAGTATTTT
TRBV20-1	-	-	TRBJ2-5	CSAPVPLETQYF	TGCAGTGCTCCGGTTCCCTTAGAGACCCAGTACTTC
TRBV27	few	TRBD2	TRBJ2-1	CASSLSTSGGYNEQFF	TGTGCCAGCAGTTTATCGACCAGCGGGGGTTACAATGAGCAGTTCTTC
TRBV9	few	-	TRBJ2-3	CASSVEGGSYVPTDTQYF	TGTGCCAGCAGCGTAGAAGGGGGGAGCTACGTCCCCACAGATACGCAGTATTTT
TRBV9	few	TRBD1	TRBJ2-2	CASRGQGNTGELFF	TGTGCCAGCCGGGGACAGGGGAACACCGGGGAGCTGTTTTTT
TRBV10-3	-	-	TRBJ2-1	CAISGAGDRSAYNEQFF	TGTGCCATCAGTGGAGCGGGGGACAGAAGCGCCTACAATGAGCAGTTCTTC
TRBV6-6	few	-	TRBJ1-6	CASSAPGPLHF	TGTGCCAGCAGTGCCCCAGGGCCCCTCCACTTT
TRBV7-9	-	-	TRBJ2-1	CASSRLRMGSGEQFF	TGTGCCAGCAGCCGCTTAAGAATGGGTTCCGGCGAGCAGTTCTTC
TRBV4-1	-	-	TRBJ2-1	CASSSQSGATSYNEQFF	TGCGCCAGCAGCTCCCAATCCGGGGCCACTTCCTACAATGAGCAGTTCTTC
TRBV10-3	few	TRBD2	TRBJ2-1	CAISVAGGYNEQFF	TGTGCCATCAGTGTAGCGGGGGGATACAATGAGCAGTTCTTC
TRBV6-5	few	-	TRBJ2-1	CASSLGQGSYEQFF	TGTGCCAGCAGTTTAGGGCAGGGGTCGTATGAGCAGTTCTTC